A selection of T cell receptor beta chains follows, all from one sample in a study of early T cells in non-severe SARS-CoV-2 infection. TCRdb reprocessed the 5' RACE reads with MiXCR, giving one entry per CDR3 protein. The sample lists approximately 30,000 distinct CDR3 sequences, about 4.5% occurring once. Sequencing used whole blood. Every receptor here comes from an adult who was a healthcare worker with PCR-confirmed SARS-CoV-2 infection or an uninfected control (not recorded which). CDR3s include the opening cysteine and the closing phenylalanine or tryptophan. A D gene is named only where the DNA matches it firmly. Size is stated for part of the rows, as once, few or many counts, or as a class when the clone is expanded.

>TRBJ2-1|TRBV21-1|-|many
CASSKFGTVSSYNEQFF
TGTGCCAGCAGCAAATTTGGGACGGTGAGCTCCTACAATGAGCAGTTCTTC
>TRBJ1-4|TRBV12-2|-|-
CASRLGKFATNEKLFF
TGTGCAAGTCGCTTAGGAAAGTTCGCAACTAATGAAAAACTGTTTTTT
>TRBJ2-5|TRBV19|-|many
CASSMSHQETQYF
TGTGCCAGTAGTATGTCCCATCAAGAGACCCAGTACTTC
>TRBJ2-2|TRBV5-1|-|many
CASMPTSSNTGELFF
TGCGCCAGCATGCCGACCAGCTCGAACACCGGGGAGCTGTTTTTT
>TRBJ2-3|TRBV6-4|-|many
CASRRSGTKSDTQYF
TGTGCCAGCAGAAGATCCGGGACAAAGTCAGATACGCAGTATTTT
>TRBJ2-3|TRBV7-9|-|-
CASSTRLVADTQYF
TGTGCCAGCAGCACCAGACTAGTCGCAGATACGCAGTATTTT
>TRBJ2-3|TRBV7-2|TRBD2|many
CASSTGLAGTDTQYF
TGTGCCAGCAGCACCGGACTAGCCGGCACAGATACGCAGTATTTT
>TRBJ1-2|TRBV28|TRBD1|many
CASSPGTGGSGYTF
TGTGCCAGCAGTCCGGGGACAGGGGGCTCTGGCTACACCTTC
>TRBJ2-3|TRBV2|-|many
CASSWTSTDTQYF
TGTGCCAGCAGTTGGACTAGCACAGATACGCAGTATTTT
>TRBJ2-3|TRBV7-8|-|few
CASSLRPGLGDTQYF
TGTGCCAGCAGCTTAAGGCCAGGCCTTGGGGATACGCAGTATTTT
>TRBJ2-5|TRBV11-2|-|many
CASSFQETQYF
TGTGCCAGCAGCTTCCAAGAGACCCAGTACTTC
>TRBJ2-7|TRBV3-1|-|many
CASSHYGNKTYEQYF
TGTGCCAGCAGCCATTATGGAAATAAAACCTACGAGCAGTACTTC
>TRBJ1-2|TRBV28|-|many
CASGERRVNYGYTF
TGTGCCAGCGGAGAAAGGAGGGTTAACTATGGCTACACCTTC
>TRBJ2-6|TRBV19|TRBD1|-
CASTLTGGSGANVLTF
TGTGCCAGCACTCTGACAGGGGGCTCTGGGGCCAACGTCCTGACTTTC
>TRBJ1-2|TRBV29-1|-|few
CSVEGQETNYGYTF
TGCAGCGTTGAAGGGCAGGAGACTAACTATGGCTACACCTTC
>TRBJ2-7|TRBV5-1|-|many
CASTPGPSYEQYF
TGCGCCAGCACACCGGGACCGAGCTACGAGCAGTACTTC
>TRBJ1-3|TRBV7-2|-|-
CASSRSWGSGNTIYF
TGTGCCAGCAGCCGATCATGGGGGTCTGGAAACACCATATATTTT
>TRBJ1-3|TRBV12-3/TRBV12-4|TRBD1|many
CASSFRPGQGTGNTIYF
TGTGCCAGCAGTTTTAGACCGGGACAGGGGACTGGAAACACCATATATTTT
>TRBJ2-2|TRBV7-2|-|-
CAGWDGGVRELFF
TGTGCCGGCTGGGACGGAGGAGTCCGGGAGCTGTTTTTT
>TRBJ2-7|TRBV28|TRBD2|few
CASSSRLAGVFYEQYF
TGTGCCAGCAGTTCTCGACTAGCGGGGGTCTTTTACGAGCAGTACTTC
>TRBJ1-5|TRBV12-3/TRBV12-4|TRBD1|few
CASRGQFGSNQPQHF
TGTGCCAGCAGGGGACAGTTCGGTAGCAATCAGCCCCAGCATTTT
>TRBJ2-7|TRBV7-2|-|many
CASSLARDYEQYF
TGTGCCAGCAGCTTAGCCAGGGACTACGAGCAGTACTTC
>TRBJ1-5|TRBV30|-|many
CAWSSYSNQPQHF
TGTGCCTGGAGTTCGTATAGCAATCAGCCCCAGCATTTT
>TRBJ1-2|TRBV20-1|TRBD1|few
CSARGPGQGAIHGYTF
TGCAGTGCGAGAGGCCCGGGACAGGGGGCAATTCATGGCTACACCTTC
>TRBJ1-6|TRBV11-3|-|few
CDGQTERTNSPLHF
TGTGACGGCCAGACCGAGAGAACAAATTCACCCCTCCACTTT
>TRBJ2-1|TRBV6-6|-|few
CASSSTTSEQFF
TGTGCCAGCAGTTCCACCACCAGCGAGCAGTTCTTC
>TRBJ1-1|TRBV12-3/TRBV12-4|-|many
CASRIVGAGDFEAFF
TGTGCCAGCAGGATTGTGGGTGCGGGGGATTTTGAAGCTTTCTTT
>TRBJ1-5|TRBV2|-|medium-sized
CASSGGNSNQPQHF
TGTGCCAGCAGTGGAGGGAATAGCAATCAGCCCCAGCATTTT
>TRBJ1-1|TRBV12-3/TRBV12-4|-|many
CASSLGLNTEAFF
TGTGCCAGCAGTTTAGGTCTGAACACTGAAGCTTTCTTT
>TRBJ2-3|TRBV5-1|-|medium-sized
CASSLAGTDTQYF
TGCGCCAGCAGCTTGGCGGGCACAGATACGCAGTATTTT
>TRBJ2-2|TRBV5-1|-|few
CASSVRETGELFF
TGCGCCAGCAGCGTCAGGGAAACCGGGGAGCTGTTTTTT
>TRBJ2-6|TRBV6-5|-|few
CASSYSRASGANVLTF
TGTGCCAGCAGTTACAGTCGAGCCTCTGGGGCCAACGTCCTGACTTTC
>TRBJ1-2|TRBV5-4|TRBD1|few
CASSFLGTGDGYTF
TGTGCCAGCAGCTTCTTAGGGACAGGGGATGGCTACACCTTC
>TRBJ2-3|TRBV18|-|many
CASSPGPSTLSFQYF
TGTGCCAGCTCACCAGGCCCATCGACACTAAGTTTCCAGTATTTT
>TRBJ2-7|TRBV3-1|-|-
CASSQGYYEQYF
TGTGCCAGCAGCCAGGGATACTACGAGCAGTACTTC
>TRBJ2-3|TRBV5-1|TRBD2|-
CASSYTTSGAADTQYF
TGCGCCAGCAGCTACACGACTAGCGGGGCTGCAGATACGCAGTATTTT
>TRBJ1-5|TRBV27|-|many
CASSLSLEGVDQHF
TGTGCCAGCAGTTTATCTCTTGAGGGGGTGGACCAGCATTTT
>TRBJ1-1|TRBV28|-|-
CASSRLKIQAFF
TGTGCCAGCAGCCGTCTTAAAATCCAAGCTTTCTTT
>TRBJ2-7|TRBV6-6|-|many
CASRTRGGDEQYF
TGTGCCAGCAGGACGAGGGGGGGCGACGAGCAGTACTTC
>TRBJ2-7|TRBV5-1|-|many
CASNPWGLGEQYF
TGCGCCAGCAACCCTTGGGGGCTCGGTGAGCAGTACTTC
>TRBJ2-1|TRBV7-9|TRBD1|many
CASSLATSTGDNEQFF
TGTGCCAGCAGCTTAGCGACGTCCACAGGGGACAATGAGCAGTTCTTC
>TRBJ2-3|TRBV7-2|TRBD2|-
CASSPLAGYTDTQYF
TGTGCCAGCAGCCCCCTAGCGGGGTACACAGATACGCAGTATTTT
>TRBJ2-7|TRBV7-9|-|-
CASSWGDTSYEQYF
TGTGCCAGCAGCTGGGGGGACACCTCCTACGAGCAGTACTTC
>TRBJ2-5|TRBV20-1|TRBD1|many
CSARDLNRGQETQYF
TGCAGTGCTAGAGATCTTAACAGGGGGCAAGAGACCCAGTACTTC
>TRBJ2-5|TRBV2|TRBD1|many
CASSRDREETQYF
TGTGCCAGCAGTAGGGACAGGGAAGAGACCCAGTACTTC
>TRBJ2-1|TRBV7-9|-|medium-sized
CASSAPHGRGNEQFF
TGTGCCAGCAGCGCCCCACATGGGAGAGGGAATGAGCAGTTCTTC
>TRBJ2-3|TRBV18|TRBD1|many
CASSPSLEQGVSTDTQYF
TGTGCCAGCTCACCAAGCCTTGAACAGGGGGTGAGCACAGATACGCAGTATTTT
>TRBJ1-1|TRBV28|-|many
CASILPVGGGGTEAFF
TGTGCCAGCATCCTCCCGGTAGGGGGGGGAGGCACTGAAGCTTTCTTT
>TRBJ1-1|TRBV30|-|medium-sized
CAWSSGVTEAFF
TGTGCCTGGAGTTCTGGGGTTACTGAAGCTTTCTTT
>TRBJ2-5|TRBV11-2|TRBD1|-
CASSLAGTGRETQYF
TGTGCCAGCAGCCTAGCAGGGACAGGTCGAGAGACCCAGTACTTC
>TRBJ1-1|TRBV6-5|-|many
CASSYSTALPNTEAFF
TGTGCCAGCAGTTACTCGACAGCTTTACCGAACACTGAAGCTTTCTTT
>TRBJ1-5|TRBV7-2|-|many
CASSPDSQPNQPQHF
TGTGCCAGCAGCCCTGACAGCCAACCCAATCAGCCCCAGCATTTT
>TRBJ1-2|TRBV3-1|TRBD1|many
CASSQVTGGYGYTF
TGTGCCAGCAGCCAAGTGACAGGGGGCTATGGCTACACCTTC
>TRBJ2-7|TRBV30|TRBD1|few
CAWSDRFYHRTGQYYEQYF
TGTGCCTGGAGTGATCGTTTTTACCACCGCACGGGACAGTACTACGAGCAGTACTTC